The 26 T cell receptor beta chains given below trace back to one sample, sequenced in a study of CD8+CD57+ T cells in acquired aplastic anemia (dated by TCRdb to 2017 to 2018). The instrument given in TCRdb is Illumina HiSeq 2000. Genomic DNA was used as template for profiling of TCR beta VDJ combinations and CDR3 sequences. TCRdb reran the public reads through fastp at Q25 and MiXCR, keeping productive beta chains. Entries are consolidated by CDR3 protein sequence, retaining the most common genes and DNA. The sample yields a few hundred thousand distinct CDR3 sequences; 30% to 40% were counted once. The top ten clones comprise roughly 1.1% of the sample. Sequenced material: sorted CD4+, CD8+, or CD8+CD57+ T cells (not recorded which) from PBMCs. These receptors were taken from a human donor in good health, serving as a control.

Many counts were recorded for this clonotype. J is TRBJ2-5 and V is TRBV20-1; D perhaps matches TRBD1 (5 bases). Germline loops: CDR1 DFQATT, CDR2 SNEGSKA (reference sequence). V dropped 0 bases and J dropped 9 bases, with 11 bases sitting between them. The CDR3 runs to 12 residues. The CDR3 DNA reads TGCAGTGCTAGAGACAGGGTCGAGGCCCAGTACTTC. It translates to CSARDRVEAQYF.

This clonotype was counted at least ten times. This chain links TRBV29-1 with TRBJ1-1; D is undetermined. CDR1 is SQVTM and CDR2 is ANQGSEA in the germline V gene. The V end was cut by 4 bases, the J end by 3 bases, with 12 bases between. This CDR3 is built from 13 residues. In DNA form, the CDR3 reads TGCAGCGTTGGCTCCTATGTGGACACTGAAGCTTTCTTT. Translation gives CSVGSYVDTEAFF.

The CDR3 reads CASSADRGSPLHF. In nucleotides, the CDR3 is TGTGCCAGCAGCGCGGACAGGGGTTCACCCCTCCACTTT. This chain connects TRBV9 to TRBJ1-6; 9 bases line up with TRBD1. Germline lookup yields CDR1 SGDLS and CDR2 YYNGEE. V dropped 3 bases and J dropped 9; count of bases not matched to a gene: 1. The CDR3 spans 13 residues.

This clonotype was counted at least ten times. CDR3 nucleotide sequence: TGTGCCAGCAGCCTAAACCTACGTACGAATCAGCCCCAGCATTTT. Residues: CASSLNLRTNQPQHF. This chain uses TRBV7-2 with TRBJ1-5; no clear D. Germline V gives CDR1 SGHTA, CDR2 FQGNSA. CDR3 length equals 15 residues. Trimming took off 5 bases at V and 4 bases at J, with 15 bases between the two ends.

The chain joins TRBV27 to TRBJ2-5, with D perhaps TRBD1 (5 bases). Germline V gene data show CDR1 as MNHEY and CDR2 as SMNVEV (reference sequence). The CDR3 runs 14 residues. Trimming pared 2 bases from V and 4 bases from J, leaving 11 bases between. The CDR3 region is CASSLQGRTETQYF. CDR3 DNA sequence: TGTGCCAGCAGTTTACAGGGAAGGACAGAGACCCAGTACTTC.

In its sample, this clonotype was seen a few times. The CDR3 ends on some other residue instead of the conserved phenylalanine or tryptophan, so this is likely a read error. The DNA is omitted, as the CDR3 cannot be located on it reliably, and the CDR3 follows TCRdb's listing. The chain couples TRBV10-2 to TRBJ2-7; the D segment call TRBD1 is taken from the table without a DNA check. The V gene's germline CDR1 is WSHSY and CDR2 SAAADI. 9 amino acids form the CDR3, both terminal residues included. CDR3 sequence reads: CASSRGQNT.

This chain connects TRBV7-6 to TRBJ2-7, with unresolved D. This CDR3 region has 13 residues. Per germline, CDR1 SGHVS and CDR2 FNYEAQ. Trimming stripped 4 bases from V and 1 base from J, with 8 bases between. The CDR3 coding sequence is TGTGCCAGCAGCTCCCAGGAGTCCTACGAGCAGTACTTC. This sequence encodes CASSSQESYEQYF.

Comment on this clonotype: This may be a read error, as it is one base from a much larger clone. The chain employs TRBV24-1 and TRBJ2-3; D is possibly TRBD1 (5 bases). The ends were cut back, 4 bases at V and 4 bases at J, with 17 bases in the middle. Germline assignment: CDR1 KGHDR and CDR2 SFDVKD. The CDR3 spans 16 residues. This CDR3 reads CATSENGRVGPDTQYF. CDR3 DNA sequence: TGTGCCACCAGTGAAAACGGCAGGGTTGGACCAGATACGCAGTATTTT.

This clonotype has at least ten counts. This chain connects TRBV29-1 to TRBJ2-1; the D is unclear. Trimming left V 4 bases short and J 10 bases short, with 20 bases between. The CDR3 sequence is 14 residues long. Germline-derived CDR1 and CDR2 are SQVTM and ANQGSEA. CDR3 in amino acids: CSVVVNSNSWEQFF. The CDR3 DNA reads as TGCAGCGTTGTGGTGAACTCAAACTCTTGGGAGCAGTTCTTC.

The rearrangement joins TRBV10-3 to TRBJ1-2, with D tentatively TRBD1 (6 bases). CDR3 length: 15 residues. Per germline, CDR1 ENHRY and CDR2 SYGVKD. V gave up 9 bases and J gave up 6 bases, with 23 bases separating them. This chain's CDR3 is CAIRPEGGVYDGYTF. Here the CDR3 DNA reads TGTGCCATACGACCCGAGGGGGGCGTTTATGATGGCTACACCTTC.

This clonotype occurred a few times. A much larger clone is a single base away; this may be a read error. The chain joins TRBV7-8 to TRBJ1-2; TRBD1 is a possible D gene (5 bases). The germline gives CDR1 SGHVS, CDR2 FQNEAQ. The CDR3 contains 15 residues. The CDR3 spells CTSSLAGTATNGYTF. CDR3 DNA sequence: TGTACCAGCAGCTTAGCCGGGACGGCAACTAATGGCTACACCTTC.

This clonotype was detected ten times or more. CDR3: CASSPGPTYEQYF. DNA for the CDR3: TGTGCCAGTTCCCCGGGACCTACCTACGAGCAGTACTTC. The chain links TRBV27 to TRBJ2-7; D may be TRBD1 or TRBD2 (5 bases each). V shed 9 bases and J shed 2 bases, with 14 bases lying between them. This CDR3 spans 13 amino acids. CDR1 is MNHEY, CDR2 SMNVEV, per germline (reference sequence).

The chain uses TRBV7-9 and TRBJ1-5, with D uncertain. Per the germline V gene, CDR1 is SEHNR and CDR2 is FQNEAQ (reference sequence). This CDR3 has 15 residues. Trimming stripped 1 base from V and 1 base from J, with 8 bases between. In nucleotides, the CDR3 is TGTGCCAGCAGCTTAGACGGGCGGAGCAATCAGCCCCAGCATTTT. Protein product: CASSLDGRSNQPQHF. Full variable domain (outside the CDR3, taken from reference TRBV7-9 and TRBJ1-5): DTGVSQNPRHKITKRGQNVTFRCDPISEHNRLYWYRQTLGQGPEFLTYFQNEAQLEKSRLLSDRFSAERPKGSFSTLEIQRTEQGDSAMYLCASSLDGRSNQPQHFGDGTRLSIL.

V usage is TRBV29-1 and J usage is TRBJ2-3; TRBD1 aligns across 8 bases. Germline CDR1 is SQVTM and CDR2 is ANQGSEA. The CDR3 loop spans 12 amino acids. J was trimmed by 8 bases and V by 2 bases; bases with no gene match: 3. The CDR3 reads CSVEPGGGTQYF. The CDR3 region has the DNA TGCAGCGTTGAACCAGGGGGCGGTACGCAGTATTTT.

The chain uses TRBV11-1 and TRBJ1-2, with D tentatively TRBD1 (6 bases). CDR3 size: 16 residues. Germline CDR1 reads SGHAT; CDR2 reads FQDESV (reference sequence). Trimming cost V 5 bases and J 7 bases, with 23 bases left between them. This CDR3 reads CASSPTREGGAGGYTF. The CDR3 DNA follows: TGTGCCAGCAGCCCCACACGAGAGGGGGGGGCCGGTGGCTACACCTTC. The complete variable domain, with remaining parts taken from reference TRBV11-1 and TRBJ1-2, reads EAEVAQSPRYKITEKSQAVAFWCDPISGHATLYWYRQILGQGPELLVQFQDESVVDDSQLPKDRFSAERLKGVDSTLKIQPAELGDSAMYLCASSPTREGGAGGYTFGSGTRLTVV.

This clonotype was observed a handful of times. The chain has TRBV4-1 and TRBJ1-2; TRBD1 matches 7 bases. The CDR3 extends over 15 amino acids. The junction had 5 bases not matched to a gene; V was cut back by 4 bases and J by 0 bases. Looked up from germline, CDR1 is MGHRA and CDR2 is YSYEKL. The CDR3 DNA follows: TGCGCCAGCAGCCGCACAGGGGATACTAACTATGGCTACACCTTC. Translation gives CASSRTGDTNYGYTF.

V is TRBV10-3 and J is TRBJ2-7; TRBD2 agrees at 7 bases. CDR1 and CDR2 from the germline V gene are ENHRY and SYGVKD. This CDR3 has 14 residues. V lost 4 bases to trimming and J lost 1 base; unmatched junction nucleotides: 4. CDR3 in amino acids: CAISARGKSYEQYF. The CDR3 nucleotides are TGTGCCATCAGTGCGCGGGGGAAGTCCTACGAGCAGTACTTC.

This clonotype has ten or more counts. This rearrangement joins TRBV19 to TRBJ2-7; 8 nucleotides align to TRBD1. This CDR3 comprises 15 residues. The germline V gene encodes CDR1 LNHDA and CDR2 SQIVND (reference sequence). Unmatched junction bases numbered 8, after V lost 3 bases and J lost 4 bases. In DNA, the CDR3 is TGTGCCAGTAGTATTGAGACAGGGGCGAGTTACGAGCAGTACTTC. Protein product: CASSIETGASYEQYF.

This rearrangement joins TRBV27 to TRBJ1-2; 10 nucleotides line up with TRBD1. Per germline, CDR1 MNHEY and CDR2 SMNVEV (reference sequence). CDR3 length: 15 amino acids. Germline trimming cut 5 bases from V and 7 bases from J; bases unmatched to any gene: 10. Here the CDR3 reads CASSQQTGGAFGYTF. The CDR3, as DNA: TGTGCCAGCAGTCAACAGACAGGGGGCGCATTTGGCTACACCTTC.

The sample holds many counts of this clonotype. This chain connects TRBV12-3 or TRBV12-4 to TRBJ1-1; possibly TRBD1 for D (5 bases). The CDR3 is made up of 15 amino acids. The V gene lost 1 base and the J gene lost 0 bases, with 9 bases spanning the gap. CDR3 sequence: CASSLVDKMNTEAFF. CDR3 coding DNA: TGTGCCAGCAGTTTAGTGGACAAGATGAACACTGAAGCTTTCTTT.

This clonotype has a count of ten or more. V usage is TRBV7-8 and J usage is TRBJ1-1; TRBD1 might be the D (5 bases). Germline CDR1 reads SGHVS; CDR2 reads FQNEAQ. Trimming removed 4 bases from V and 5 bases from J, with 17 bases in between. The CDR3 has 15 amino acids. In nucleotides, the CDR3 is TGTGCCAGCAGCTCGAAACGGATTGGGGGGACTGAAGCTTTCTTT. Translating gives CASSSKRIGGTEAFF.

V is TRBV7-6 and J is TRBJ2-3; D uncertain. The length of the CDR3 is 12 residues. CDR1 and CDR2 (germline): SGHVS, FNYEAQ. V was shortened by 5 bases and J by 2 bases, with 5 bases between the two germline ends. This CDR3 reads CASSRYTDTQYF. Here the CDR3 DNA reads TGTGCCAGCAGCCGGTACACAGATACGCAGTATTTT.

V usage is TRBV4-1 and J usage is TRBJ2-1, with 10 bases lining up with TRBD2. Germline lookup yields CDR1 MGHRA and CDR2 YSYEKL. V shed 1 base, J shed 4 bases, and the junction held 1 base outside the gene matches. CDR3 length: 15 amino acids. The CDR3: CASSQVTSGYNEQFF. The CDR3 DNA reads as TGCGCCAGCAGCCAAGTGACTAGCGGGTACAATGAGCAGTTCTTC.

The V and J genes are TRBV20-1 and TRBJ1-1, with 7 bases aligning to TRBD1. The trim removed 6 bases at V and 9 bases at J, leaving 10 bases unmatched. This CDR3 is built from 12 residues. Germline CDR1 reads DFQATT; CDR2 reads SNEGSKA (reference sequence). DNA for the CDR3: TGCAGTGCCTTGGGACAGCCTGGCCAAGCTTTCTTT. It yields the protein CSALGQPGQAFF.

The CDR3 bases are TGTGCCAGCAGCTTAAGTGGGGGGGGACAGGGAAGAAATGAGCAGTTCTTC. Translating it yields CASSLSGGGQGRNEQFF. V usage is TRBV7-3 and J usage is TRBJ2-1; TRBD1 matches at 9 bases. The V gene's germline CDR1 is SGHTA and CDR2 FQGTGA. J lost 7 bases, V lost 1 base, and 11 bases had no gene match. The CDR3 has 17 residues. Filled out from reference TRBV7-3 and TRBJ2-1, the complete variable domain reads GAGVSQTPSNKVTEKGKYVELRCDPISGHTALYWYRQSLGQGPEFLIYFQGTGAADDSGLPNDRFFAVRPEGSVSTLKIQRTERGDSAVYLCASSLSGGGQGRNEQFFGPGTRLTVL.

This clonotype was found many times. The chain employs TRBV20-1 and TRBJ2-7; 16 bases agree with TRBD2. After removal of 3 bases from V and 6 bases from J, the junction contained 8 bases not matched to a gene. The CDR3 has 16 residues. CDR1 and CDR2 (germline): DFQATT, SNEGSKA (reference sequence). The CDR3 spells CSARPGTSGGATEQYF. CDR3 sequence (DNA): TGCAGTGCTAGGCCCGGGACTAGCGGGGGGGCTACCGAGCAGTACTTC.